Included here is one T cell receptor (beta chain) sequence, with context. The sample is drawn from a study of shared clonotypes between healthy human individuals. CD8 cells classed as naive were CD45RO-negative and positively selected for CCR7, excluding terminally differentiated effector memory CD45RA+ cells. Genomic DNA per cell subset filled all wells of several immunoSEQ plates. Method: immunoSEQ multiplex PCR; TCRdb's copy keeps in-frame clones and lacks some. Here the sample spans 800,000 to 950,000 clones, approximately 97% being singletons. This clonotype originated in a man between 25 and 39 years old in good health. What was sequenced was naive CD8+ T cells sorted from blood.

CDR3 in amino acids: CASSFGWGGDTEAFF. The CDR3, as DNA: TGTGCCAGCAGCTTTGGCTGGGGTGGAGACACTGAAGCTTTCTTT. This chain links TRBV7-9 with TRBJ1-1; no firm D call. There are 15 residues in the CDR3. V gave up 3 bases and J gave up 3 bases, with 14 bases separating them. CDR1 is SEHNR and CDR2 is FQNEAQ in the germline V gene (reference sequence).